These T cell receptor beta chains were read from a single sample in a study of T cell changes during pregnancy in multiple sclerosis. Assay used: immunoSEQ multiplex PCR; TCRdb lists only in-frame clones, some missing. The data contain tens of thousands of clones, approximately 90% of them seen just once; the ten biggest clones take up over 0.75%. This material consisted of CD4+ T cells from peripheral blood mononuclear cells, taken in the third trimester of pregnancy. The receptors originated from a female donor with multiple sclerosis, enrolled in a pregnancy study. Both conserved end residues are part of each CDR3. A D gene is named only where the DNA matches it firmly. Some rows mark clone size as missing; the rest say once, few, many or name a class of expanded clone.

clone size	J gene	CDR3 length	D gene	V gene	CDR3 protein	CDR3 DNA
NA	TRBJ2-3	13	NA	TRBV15	CATSRVSDHTQYF	TGTGCCACCAGCAGAGTAAGCGACCATACGCAGTATTTT
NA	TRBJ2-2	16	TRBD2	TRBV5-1	CASSPRTSGNTGELFF	TGCGCCAGCAGCCCTAGGACTAGCGGGAACACCGGGGAGCTGTTTTTT
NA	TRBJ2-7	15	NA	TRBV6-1	CASSDRGGGSHEQYF	TGTGCCAGCAGTGACAGGGGTGGTGGGTCCCACGAGCAGTACTTC
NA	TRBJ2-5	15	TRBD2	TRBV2	CASIDGTRRGVAQYF	TGTGCCAGCATCGACGGGACTAGAAGGGGTGTGGCCCAGTACTTC
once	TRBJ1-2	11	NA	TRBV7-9	CASTLGGGYTF	TGTGCCAGCACCCTTGGGGGGGGCTACACCTTC
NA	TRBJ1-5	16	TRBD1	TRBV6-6	CASSSGAGQGNQPQHF	TGTGCCAGCAGTTCAGGCGCGGGACAGGGGAATCAGCCCCAGCATTTT
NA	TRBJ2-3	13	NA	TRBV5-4	CASSRGLGGRQYF	TGTGCCAGCAGCCGGGGACTCGGGGGAAGGCAGTATTTT
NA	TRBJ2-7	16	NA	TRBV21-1	CASSRDNRGDGNEQYF	TGTGCCAGCAGCAGGGACAACAGGGGAGATGGAAACGAGCAGTACTTC
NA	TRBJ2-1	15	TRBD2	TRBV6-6	CASSPRAGGYNEQFF	TGTGCCAGCAGTCCCCGAGCGGGAGGATACAATGAGCAGTTCTTC
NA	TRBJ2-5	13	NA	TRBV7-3	CASSLRVRETQYF	TGTGCCAGCAGCTTAAGGGTGAGGGAGACCCAGTACTTC
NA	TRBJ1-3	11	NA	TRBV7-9	CASSLLNTIYF	TGTGCCAGCAGCTTACTTAACACCATATATTTT
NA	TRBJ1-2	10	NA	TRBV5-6	CASRTYGYTF	TGTGCCAGCAGGACATATGGCTACACCTTC
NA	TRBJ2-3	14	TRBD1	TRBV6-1	CASRLRQGTDTQYF	TGTGCCAGCAGGCTTAGACAGGGTACCGATACGCAGTATTTT
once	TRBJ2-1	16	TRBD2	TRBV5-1	CASSSDTSDKRNEQFF	TGCGCCAGCAGCTCAGATACTAGCGACAAACGAAATGAGCAGTTCTTC
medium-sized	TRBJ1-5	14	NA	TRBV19	CASSISGSNQPQHF	TGTGCCAGTAGTATCTCAGGTAGCAATCAGCCCCAGCATTTT
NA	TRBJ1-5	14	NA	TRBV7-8	CASSYGGRNQPQHF	TGTGCCAGCAGCTACGGGGGAAGAAATCAGCCCCAGCATTTT
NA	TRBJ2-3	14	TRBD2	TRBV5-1	CASARGGSTDTQYF	TGCGCCAGCGCACGGGGGGGTAGCACAGATACGCAGTATTTT
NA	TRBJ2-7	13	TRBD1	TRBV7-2	CASRSTGSYEQYF	TGTGCCAGCAGATCGACAGGGTCCTACGAGCAGTACTTC
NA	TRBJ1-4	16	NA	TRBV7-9	CASSLVSGSTNEKLFF	TGTGCCAGCAGCTTAGTTTCGGGTTCAACTAATGAAAAACTGTTTTTT
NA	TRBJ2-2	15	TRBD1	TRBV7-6	CASSLGDRGSGELFF	TGTGCCAGCAGCTTAGGGGACAGGGGCTCCGGGGAGCTGTTTTTT
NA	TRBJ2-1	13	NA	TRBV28	CASSLWETHEQFF	TGTGCCAGCAGTTTATGGGAGACCCATGAGCAGTTCTTC
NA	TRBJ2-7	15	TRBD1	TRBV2	CASSELTGGPYEQYF	TGTGCCAGCAGTGAATTAACAGGGGGTCCTTACGAGCAGTACTTC
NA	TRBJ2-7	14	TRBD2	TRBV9	CASSPRLAVYEQYF	TGTGCCAGCAGCCCGAGACTAGCGGTCTACGAGCAGTACTTC
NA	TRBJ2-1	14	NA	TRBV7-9	CASSLATAYNEQFF	TGTGCCAGCAGCTTAGCGACTGCCTACAATGAGCAGTTCTTC
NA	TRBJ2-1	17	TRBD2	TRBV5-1	CASSLGLAGERWNEQFF	TGCGCCAGCAGCTTAGGACTAGCGGGAGAAAGGTGGAATGAGCAGTTCTTC
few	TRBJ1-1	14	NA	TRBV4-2	CASSPLTPNTEAFF	TGTGCCAGCAGCCCCCTGACACCGAACACTGAAGCTTTCTTT
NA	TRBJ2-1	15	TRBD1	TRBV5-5	CASSFEQGTYNEQFF	TGTGCCAGCAGCTTTGAACAGGGGACCTACAATGAGCAGTTCTTC
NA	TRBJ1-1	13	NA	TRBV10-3	CAISDSGDTEAFF	TGTGCCATCAGTGATTCAGGGGACACTGAAGCTTTCTTT
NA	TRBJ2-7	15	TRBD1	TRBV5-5	CASSLGQGVSYEQYF	TGTGCCAGCAGCCTGGGACAGGGGGTCTCCTACGAGCAGTACTTC
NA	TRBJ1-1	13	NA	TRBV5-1	CASSLTVDTEAFF	TGCGCCAGCAGTCTAACGGTGGACACTGAAGCTTTCTTT
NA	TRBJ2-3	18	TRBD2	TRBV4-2	CASSQAPEGSGRADTQYF	TGTGCCAGCAGCCAAGCACCCGAAGGGAGCGGGAGGGCAGATACGCAGTATTTT
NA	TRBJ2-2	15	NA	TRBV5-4	CASSFPGLGPGELFF	TGTGCCAGCAGCTTCCCGGGACTGGGACCCGGGGAGCTGTTTTTT
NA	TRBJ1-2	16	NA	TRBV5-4	CASSPPGAADTRGYTF	TGTGCCAGCAGTCCTCCAGGGGCAGCAGACACCCGTGGCTACACCTTC
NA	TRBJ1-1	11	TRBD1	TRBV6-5	CASKGGSEAFF	TGTGCCAGCAAAGGGGGCTCTGAAGCTTTCTTT
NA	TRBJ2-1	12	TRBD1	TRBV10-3	CAINTGDNEQFF	TGTGCCATCAATACAGGGGACAATGAGCAGTTCTTC
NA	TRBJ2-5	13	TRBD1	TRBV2	CASSKGQPAAQYF	TGTGCCAGCAGCAAGGGACAGCCAGCGGCCCAGTACTTC
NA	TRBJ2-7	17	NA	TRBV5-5	CASSLQGGRVSSYEQYF	TGTGCCAGCAGCTTACAGGGCGGCCGGGTCAGCTCCTACGAGCAGTACTTC
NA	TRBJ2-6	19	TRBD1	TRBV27	CASSSNRDRGGYGANVLTF	TGTGCCAGCAGTTCGAACCGGGACAGGGGAGGCTATGGGGCCAACGTCCTGACTTTC
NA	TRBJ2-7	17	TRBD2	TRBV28	CASSLSGGRVHSYEQYF	TGTGCCAGCAGTCTCTCCGGCGGGAGGGTCCACTCCTACGAGCAGTACTTC
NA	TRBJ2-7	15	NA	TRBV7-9	CASSRPGAFMDEQYF	TGTGCCAGCAGCCGACCAGGTGCATTCATGGACGAGCAGTACTTC
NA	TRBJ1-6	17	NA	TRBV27	CASKLTGLSSYNSPLHF	TGTGCCAGCAAATTAACAGGATTGAGCTCCTATAATTCACCCCTCCACTTT
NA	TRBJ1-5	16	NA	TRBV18	CASSPVQGKAGQPQHF	TGTGCCAGCTCACCTGTGCAGGGGAAGGCAGGACAGCCCCAGCATTTT
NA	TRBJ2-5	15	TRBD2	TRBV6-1	CASSDAGAGVYFLYF	TGTGCCAGCAGTGACGCTGGCGCGGGAGTGTACTTTCTCTACTTC
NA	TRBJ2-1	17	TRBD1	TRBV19	CASSIGARQGAVDEQFF	TGTGCCAGTAGTATAGGGGCCCGACAGGGGGCAGTGGATGAGCAGTTCTTC
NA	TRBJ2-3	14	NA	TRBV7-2	CASSISGSTDTQYF	TGTGCCAGCAGCATTAGCGGCAGCACAGATACGCAGTATTTT
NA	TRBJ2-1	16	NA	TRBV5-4	CASSRGGGAAYNEQFF	TGTGCCAGCAGCAGGGGAGGAGGAGCGGCTTACAATGAGCAGTTCTTC
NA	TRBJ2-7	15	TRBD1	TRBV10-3	CAISFKQGGAYEQYF	TGTGCCATCAGCTTTAAACAGGGGGGAGCATACGAGCAGTACTTC
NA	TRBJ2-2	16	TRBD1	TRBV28	CASQRPGQGIRGELFF	TGTGCCTCCCAAAGGCCGGGACAGGGTATTCGAGGGGAGCTGTTTTTT
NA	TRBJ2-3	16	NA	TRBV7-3	CASSPQGGGNTDTQYF	TGTGCCAGCAGCCCCCAGGGAGGGGGGAACACAGATACGCAGTATTTT
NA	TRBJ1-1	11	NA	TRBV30	CAWSVPRGAFF	TGTGCCTGGAGTGTACCGCGGGGAGCTTTCTTT
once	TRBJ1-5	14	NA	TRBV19	CASSNQGGNQPQHF	TGTGCCAGTTCTAATCAGGGTGGCAATCAGCCCCAGCATTTT
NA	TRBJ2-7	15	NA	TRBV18	CASSPPSGGSYEQYF	TGTGCCAGCTCACCACCGTCAGGGGGGAGCTACGAGCAGTACTTC
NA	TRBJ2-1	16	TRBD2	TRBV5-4	CASSAGSGSFGNEQFF	TGTGCCAGCAGCGCAGGGAGCGGGAGCTTTGGCAATGAGCAGTTCTTC